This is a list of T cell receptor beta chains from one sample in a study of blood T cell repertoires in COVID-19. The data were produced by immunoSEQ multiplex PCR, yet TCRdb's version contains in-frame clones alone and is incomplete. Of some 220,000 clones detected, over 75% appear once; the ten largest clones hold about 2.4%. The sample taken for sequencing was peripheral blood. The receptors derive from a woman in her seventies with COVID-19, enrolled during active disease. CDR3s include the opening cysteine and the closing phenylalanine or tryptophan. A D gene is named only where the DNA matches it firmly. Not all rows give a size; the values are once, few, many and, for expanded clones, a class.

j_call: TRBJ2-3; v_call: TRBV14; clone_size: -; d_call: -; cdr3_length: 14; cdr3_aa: CASSQQGYTDTQYF; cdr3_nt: TGTGCCAGCAGCCAACAGGGGTACACAGATACGCAGTATTTT
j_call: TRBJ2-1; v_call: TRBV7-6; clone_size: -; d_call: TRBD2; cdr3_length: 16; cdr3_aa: CASSLSSGSSYNEQFF; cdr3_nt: TGTGCCAGCAGCCTCAGCAGCGGGAGCTCCTACAATGAGCAGTTCTTC
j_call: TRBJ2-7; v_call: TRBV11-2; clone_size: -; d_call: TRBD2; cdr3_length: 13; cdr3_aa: CASSLGGTYEQYF; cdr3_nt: TGTGCCAGCAGCTTGGGGGGGACTTACGAGCAGTACTTC
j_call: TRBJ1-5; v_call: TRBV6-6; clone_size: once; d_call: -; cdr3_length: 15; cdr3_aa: CASSTTTGERRPQHF; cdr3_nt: TGTGCCAGCAGTACTACGACGGGGGAACGGCGACCCCAGCATTTT
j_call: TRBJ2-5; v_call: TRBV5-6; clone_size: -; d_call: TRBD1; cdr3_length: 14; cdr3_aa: CASSPTGIQETQYF; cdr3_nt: TGTGCCAGCAGCCCGACAGGGATCCAAGAGACCCAGTACTTC
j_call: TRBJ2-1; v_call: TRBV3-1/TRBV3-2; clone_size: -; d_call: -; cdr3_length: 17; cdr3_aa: CASSQAGGADSYNEQFF; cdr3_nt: TGTGCCAGCAGCCAAGCCGGGGGAGCGGACTCCTACAATGAGCAGTTCTTC
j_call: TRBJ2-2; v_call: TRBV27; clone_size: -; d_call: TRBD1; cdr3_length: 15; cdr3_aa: CASSTWTGGTGELFF; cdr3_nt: TGTGCCAGCAGTACGTGGACAGGGGGGACCGGGGAGCTGTTTTTT
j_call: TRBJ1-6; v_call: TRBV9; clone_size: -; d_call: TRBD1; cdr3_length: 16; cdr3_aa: CASSVRGQENNSPLHF; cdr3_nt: TGTGCCAGCAGCGTTCGGGGACAGGAAAATAATTCACCCCTCCACTTT
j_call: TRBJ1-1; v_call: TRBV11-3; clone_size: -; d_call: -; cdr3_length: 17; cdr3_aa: CASSSPLLTGIDTEAFF; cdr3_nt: TGTGCCAGCAGCTCACCACTATTGACCGGAATAGACACTGAAGCTTTCTTT
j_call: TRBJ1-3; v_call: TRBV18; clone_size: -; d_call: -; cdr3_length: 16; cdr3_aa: CASSSLGAASGNTIYF; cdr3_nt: TGTGCCAGCTCCTCTCTAGGAGCGGCCTCTGGAAACACCATATATTTT
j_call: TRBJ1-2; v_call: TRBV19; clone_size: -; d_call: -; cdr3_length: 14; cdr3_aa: CASSVQITGYGYTF; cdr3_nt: TGTGCCAGTAGTGTCCAGATAACGGGCTATGGCTACACCTTC
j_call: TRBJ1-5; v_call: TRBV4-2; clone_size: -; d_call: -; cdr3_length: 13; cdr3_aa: CASSQVGGQPQHF; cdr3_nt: TGTGCCAGCAGCCAAGTGGGGGGGCAGCCCCAGCATTTT
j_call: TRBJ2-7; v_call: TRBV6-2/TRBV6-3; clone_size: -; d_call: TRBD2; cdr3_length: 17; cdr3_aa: CASSRSRTRDYSYEQYF; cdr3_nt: TGTGCCAGCAGTCGTTCCCGCACCCGGGACTACTCCTACGAGCAGTACTTC
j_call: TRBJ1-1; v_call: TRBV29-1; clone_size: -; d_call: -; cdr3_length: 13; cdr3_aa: CSVEESGDTEAFF; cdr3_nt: TGCAGCGTTGAAGAGTCAGGGGACACTGAAGCTTTCTTT
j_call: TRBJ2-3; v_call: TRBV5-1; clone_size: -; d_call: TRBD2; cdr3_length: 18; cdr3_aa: CASRGASGNPSLTDTQYF; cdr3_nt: TGCGCCAGCAGAGGTGCTAGCGGGAACCCTTCCCTCACAGATACGCAGTATTTT
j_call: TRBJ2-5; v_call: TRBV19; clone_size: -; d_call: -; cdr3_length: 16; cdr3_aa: CASSSDVGQGGETQYF; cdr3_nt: TGTGCCAGTAGTTCGGATGTAGGGCAGGGGGGAGAGACCCAGTACTTC
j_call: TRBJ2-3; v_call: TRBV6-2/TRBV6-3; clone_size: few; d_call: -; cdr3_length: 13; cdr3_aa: CASSYSQGDTQYF; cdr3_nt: TGTGCCAGCAGTTACAGCCAGGGAGATACGCAGTATTTT
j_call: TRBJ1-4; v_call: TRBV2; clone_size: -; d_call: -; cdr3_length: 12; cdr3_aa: CASSGQREKLFF; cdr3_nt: TGTGCCAGCAGTGGACAACGTGAAAAACTGTTTTTT
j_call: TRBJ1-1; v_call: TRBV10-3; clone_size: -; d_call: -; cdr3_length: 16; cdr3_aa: CAISESGRGGYTEAFF; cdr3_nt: TGTGCCATCAGTGAGTCGGGGCGGGGAGGTTACACTGAAGCTTTCTTT
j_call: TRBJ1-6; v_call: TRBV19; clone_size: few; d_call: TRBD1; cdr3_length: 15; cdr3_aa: CASRDRGRSNSPLHF; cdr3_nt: TGTGCCAGTCGGGACAGGGGACGCTCTAATTCACCCCTCCACTTT
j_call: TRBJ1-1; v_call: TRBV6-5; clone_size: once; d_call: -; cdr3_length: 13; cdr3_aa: CASSRGPNTEAFF; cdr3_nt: TGTGCCAGCAGCAGGGGCCCGAACACTGAAGCTTTCTTT
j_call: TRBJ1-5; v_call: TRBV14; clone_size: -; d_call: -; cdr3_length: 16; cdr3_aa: CASSLTEQISNQPQHF; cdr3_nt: TGTGCCAGCAGCCTTACAGAACAGATTAGCAATCAGCCCCAGCATTTT
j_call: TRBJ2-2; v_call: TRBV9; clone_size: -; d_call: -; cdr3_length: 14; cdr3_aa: CASSVEETAGELFF; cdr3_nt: TGTGCCAGCAGCGTAGAGGAGACCGCCGGGGAGCTGTTTTTT